What follows are 12 T cell receptor beta chains derived from one specimen sequenced in a study of patients and donors after allogeneic stem cell transplantation. TCRdb independently ran MiXCR on the RT-PCR reads; one entry per CDR3 protein. The data hold roughly 940,000 distinct CDR3 sequences, with roughly 18% observed a single time. Material: blood, either unsorted or a sorted T cell fraction (not recorded which). The source is a human donor who was either an allogeneic HSCT recipient or a stem cell or donor lymphocyte infusion donor (not recorded which). It is not recorded whose cells these are; they may come from a transplant donor.

The V and J genes are TRBV12-3 or TRBV12-4 and TRBJ1-2; unclear D gene. V shed 5 bases and J shed 4 bases, with 20 bases lying between them. This CDR3 comprises 16 residues. The CDR3 nucleotides read TGTGCCAGCAGTAAGGGAGGGTGGGGAGGTAGCTATGGCTACACCTTC. Translation: CASSKGGWGGSYGYTF.

This clonotype was observed a handful of times. The chain employs TRBV30 and TRBJ2-6; TRBD2 aligns across 7 bases. The CDR3 consists of 15 residues. Germline V gene sequence: CDR1 GTSNPN, CDR2 SVGIG (reference sequence). Trimming removed 1 base from V and 1 base from J; junction bases left unmatched: 1. CDR3 nucleotides: TGTGCCTGGAGTGGGGGGGGGTCTGGGGCCAACGTCCTGACTTTC. Protein sequence: CAWSGGGSGANVLTF.

The V gene is TRBV5-1, the J gene TRBJ2-1; 9 nucleotides agree with TRBD1. V lost 5 bases and J lost 2; bases outside the gene matches: 8. The CDR3 loop spans 16 amino acids. CDR1 is SGHRS, CDR2 YFSETQ, per germline. The CDR3 spells CASRSGTGWTYNEQFF. For the CDR3, the DNA is TGCGCCAGCAGGTCCGGGACAGGGTGGACCTACAATGAGCAGTTCTTC. The full variable domain, with the rest looked up from reference TRBV5-1 and TRBJ2-1, is KAGVTQTPRYLIKTRGQQVTLSCSPISGHRSVSWYQQTPGQGLQFLFEYFSETQRNKGNFPGRFSGRQFSNSRSEMNVSTLELGDSALYLCASRSGTGWTYNEQFFGPGTRLTVL.

The chain employs TRBV4-2 and TRBJ1-1, with D perhaps matching TRBD1 (6 bases). Trimming removed 0 bases at V and 7 bases at J, with 15 bases between. There are 15 residues in the CDR3. In germline, CDR1 is LGHNA, CDR2 YNFKEQ. The chain's CDR3 is CASSQDRRRGGEAFF. DNA of the CDR3: TGTGCCAGCAGCCAAGATAGAAGACGAGGGGGTGAAGCTTTCTTT.

This clonotype was observed a handful of times. The chain employs TRBV10-3 and TRBJ2-2; TRBD2 aligns across 10 bases. The length of the CDR3 is 16 residues. Germline loops: CDR1 ENHRY, CDR2 SYGVKD. V lost 4 bases and J lost 5; bases outside the gene matches: 7. This CDR3 is CAISGPSGSLTGELFF. The CDR3 coding sequence is TGTGCCATCAGTGGACCTAGCGGGAGTCTAACCGGGGAGCTGTTTTTT.

This clonotype was detected only a few times. The rearrangement uses TRBV11-2 and TRBJ1-1; possible D gene TRBD1, 5 bases. The CDR3 totals 15 residues. The V and J ends lost 5 bases and 5 bases respectively, with 18 bases between them. The V gene's germline CDR1 is SGHAT and CDR2 FQNNGV. CDR3 DNA: TGTGCCAGCAGCCCGCGGGGGGGTGGGGTGACTGAAGCTTTCTTT. It encodes CASSPRGGGVTEAFF.

This clonotype showed up just once. This chain connects TRBV7-9 to TRBJ2-3; 12 bases match TRBD2. This CDR3 comprises 16 residues. CDR1 and CDR2 (germline): SEHNR, FQNEAQ (reference sequence). V shed 4 bases and J 0 bases; nucleotides not matched to a gene: 2. The CDR3 DNA reads TGTGCCAGCAGCTCTAGCGGGGGGGCAAGCACAGATACGCAGTATTTT. Translation gives CASSSSGGASTDTQYF.

The chain links TRBV2 to TRBJ1-4; no clear D gene. The CDR3 covers 13 residues. CDR1 and CDR2 from the germline V gene are SNHLY and FYNNEI. The V gene lost 8 bases and the J gene lost 4 bases, with 11 bases spanning the gap. The CDR3 region has the DNA TGTGCCAGCTTCCGTTTGGGTAATGAAAAACTGTTTTTT. Its translation is CASFRLGNEKLFF. Using reference TRBV2 and TRBJ1-4 for the parts outside the CDR3, the full variable domain is EPEVTQTPSHQVTQMGQEVILRCVPISNHLYFYWYRQILGQKVEFLVSFYNNEISEKSEIFDDQFSVERPDGSNFTLKIRSTKLEDSAMYFCASFRLGNEKLFFGSGTQLSVL.

This clonotype was recorded a few times. The genes are TRBV28 and TRBJ2-4; 9 bases are a match to TRBD2. J gave up 8 bases and V 10 bases, and 15 bases lay outside the gene matches. This CDR3 has 15 amino acids. Germline V lookup: CDR1 MDHEN, CDR2 SYDVKM. CDR3 region: CATLGLAGRVDIQYF. The CDR3 DNA reads as TGTGCCACCTTAGGCCTAGCGGGAAGAGTTGACATTCAGTACTTC. The full variable domain, rest sourced from reference TRBV28 and TRBJ2-4, is DVKVTQSSRYLVKRTGEKVFLECVQDMDHENMFWYRQDPGLGLRLIYFSYDVKMKEKGDIPEGYSVSREKKERFSLILESASTNQTSMYLCATLGLAGRVDIQYFGAGTRLSVL.

In its sample, this clonotype was seen a few times. The rearrangement uses TRBV30 and TRBJ1-1, with TRBD1 matching over 10 bases. Germline CDR1 reads GTSNPN; CDR2 reads SVGIG (reference sequence). Losses at the gene ends were 1 base for V and 5 bases for J; bases not matched to a gene: 4. The CDR3 runs to 14 residues. CDR3: CAWSARTGGTEAFF. The CDR3 DNA reads as TGTGCCTGGAGTGCCCGGACAGGGGGTACTGAAGCTTTCTTT.

The chain carries TRBV7-2 and TRBJ1-2; D unclear. Germline V lookup: CDR1 SGHTA, CDR2 FQGNSA. Trimming stripped 2 bases from V and 4 bases from J, with 14 bases between. The CDR3 length is 15 residues. The CDR3 spells CASSLQGFSLYGYTF. CDR3 nucleotides: TGTGCCAGCAGCTTACAAGGGTTCTCCCTCTATGGCTACACCTTC.

The chain links TRBV20-1 to TRBJ2-1, with unresolved D. CDR1 is DFQATT and CDR2 is SNEGSKA in the germline V gene (reference sequence). The CDR3 has 16 amino acids. V lost 0 bases and J 6 bases, leaving 18 bases between the germline ends. The CDR3, as DNA: TGCAGTGCTAGAGATCTTTTAGGTCGCTCGTCCAATGAGCAGTTCTTC. Its translation: CSARDLLGRSSNEQFF.